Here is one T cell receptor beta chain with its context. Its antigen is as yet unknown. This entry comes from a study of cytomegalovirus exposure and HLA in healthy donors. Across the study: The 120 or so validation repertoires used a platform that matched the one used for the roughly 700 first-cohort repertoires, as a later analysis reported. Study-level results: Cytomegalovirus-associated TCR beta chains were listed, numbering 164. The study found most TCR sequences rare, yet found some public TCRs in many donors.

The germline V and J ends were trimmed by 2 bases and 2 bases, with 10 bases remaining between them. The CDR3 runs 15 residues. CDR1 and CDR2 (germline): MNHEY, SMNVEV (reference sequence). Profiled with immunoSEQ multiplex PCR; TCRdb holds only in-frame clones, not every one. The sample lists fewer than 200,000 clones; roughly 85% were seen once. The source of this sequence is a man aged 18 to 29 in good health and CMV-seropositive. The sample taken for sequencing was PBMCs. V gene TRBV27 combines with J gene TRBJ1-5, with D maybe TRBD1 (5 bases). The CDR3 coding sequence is TGTGCCAGCAGTTTAGGGGGGTTGGGCAATCAGCCCCAGCATTTT. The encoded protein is CASSLGGLGNQPQHF.